The clone carrying this TCR beta chain has just a few counts. The entry originates in a study of blood T cell repertoires in COVID-19. The wider study: From the United States, Italy and Spain came samples of acute and convalescent COVID-19. PBMCs, B-cell-depleted T cells, or T cells were the source of the cDNA or gDNA that made up the material.

The CDR3 extends over 15 amino acids. Per the study methods: Nucleated cell counts were estimated from reference gene primer amplification. The method was immunoSEQ multiplex PCR; TCRdb's version includes in-frame clones alone and lacks a portion of them. V and J calls and clone size are as listed in that table; D and trimming were resolved from the DNA. This sample yields 90,000 or so clones, of which more than 65% are seen a single time; roughly 25% belongs to the top ten. Specimen: peripheral blood. This clonotype was obtained from a man at least 80 years old with active or convalescent COVID-19. This rearrangement joins TRBV21-1 to TRBJ2-2; the table's D gene call, TRBD1, was not cross checked with the DNA. TRBV21-1 corresponds to a pseudogene. The CDR3 reads CASSAQGVGTGELFF. CDR3 in DNA: TGTGCCAGCAGCGCACAGGGAGTTGGCACCGGGGAGCTGTTTTTT.